The rows below give T cell receptor beta chains drawn from one sample of a study of blood T cell repertoires in COVID-19. Profiling relied on immunoSEQ multiplex PCR, and the TCRdb table lists in-frame clones only, not all of them. Here the sample spans roughly 200,000 clones, about 79% being singletons. Source material: peripheral blood. These receptors were obtained from a human donor in a cohort sampled during active COVID-19. The CDR3 runs from the conserved cysteine through the conserved F or W. The order of the fields is V gene, D gene, J gene, clone size, CDR3 protein, CDR3 DNA. The D gene is left open where the match is weak. Only part of the rows carry a size: once, few, many, or a class if the clone is expanded.

>TRBV5-5|TRBD1|TRBJ1-2|.
CASSLGTGGNSYTF
TGTGCCAGCAGCTTGGGGACAGGCGGGAATAGCTACACCTTC
>TRBV24-1|TRBD1|TRBJ1-5|.
CATSDPRTGNQPQHF
TGTGCCACCAGTGATCCCCGGACAGGAAATCAGCCCCAGCATTTT
>TRBV4-1|TRBD1|TRBJ2-7|few
CASSPGRQGSYEQYF
TGCGCCAGCAGCCCCGGAAGACAGGGGTCCTACGAGCAGTACTTC
>TRBV7-2|.|TRBJ2-1|.
CASSLVAAPYNEQFF
TGTGCCAGCAGCTTAGTAGCGGCACCCTACAATGAGCAGTTCTTC
>TRBV13|TRBD2|TRBJ2-1|.
CASSSPLAATYNEQFF
TGTGCCAGCAGCTCCCCACTAGCGGCAACCTACAATGAGCAGTTCTTC
>TRBV27|.|TRBJ2-4|.
CASSLRQGSNIQYF
TGTGCCAGCAGTTTACGCCAGGGGTCAAACATTCAGTACTTC
>TRBV28|.|TRBJ2-3|.
CASNGPGYGTQYF
TGTGCCAGCAACGGACCAGGGTACGGTACGCAGTATTTT
>TRBV6-5|.|TRBJ2-3|.
CASTRDSTDTQYF
TGTGCCAGCACCCGAGACTCCACAGATACGCAGTATTTT
>TRBV6-2/TRBV6-3|TRBD2|TRBJ2-2|.
CASSSGGAGANTGELFF
TGTGCCAGCAGTTCCGGGGGGGCAGGGGCGAACACCGGGGAGCTGTTTTTT
>TRBV11-1|.|TRBJ2-7|.
CASSPGTQSYEQYF
TGTGCCAGCAGCCCCGGGACTCAGTCCTACGAGCAGTACTTC
>TRBV28|.|TRBJ2-5|.
CASSLRRESETQYF
TGTGCCAGCAGTTTAAGGAGGGAGTCGGAGACCCAGTACTTC
>TRBV19|.|TRBJ1-5|.
CASRPWTDSNQPQHF
TGTGCCAGTAGGCCCTGGACAGATAGCAATCAGCCCCAGCATTTT
>TRBV7-2|TRBD2|TRBJ2-7|.
CASSLAGLAGGSYEQYF
TGTGCCAGCAGCTTAGCCGGACTAGCGGGAGGTTCCTACGAGCAGTACTTC
>TRBV30|.|TRBJ2-1|.
CAWRGPSNEQFF
TGTGCCTGGAGGGGGCCGTCCAATGAGCAGTTCTTC
>TRBV10-3|TRBD2|TRBJ2-7|.
CAIRQPGGTSGIGSSYEQYF
TGTGCCATCAGGCAACCCGGAGGGACTAGCGGGATCGGGAGCTCCTACGAGCAGTACTTC
>TRBV6-5|TRBD1|TRBJ1-1|.
CASSTTGQGARAFF
TGTGCCAGCAGTACTACCGGACAGGGGGCTAGGGCTTTCTTT
>TRBV19|.|TRBJ2-7|.
CASSSDRSYEQYF
TGTGCCAGTAGTTCCGACAGGTCCTACGAGCAGTACTTC
>TRBV5-4|.|TRBJ2-1|few
CASSNTGTVGYNEQFF
TGTGCCAGCAGCAACACAGGGACCGTCGGGTACAATGAGCAGTTCTTC
>TRBV11-1|TRBD2|TRBJ2-7|.
CASRHQTSRGEQYF
TGTGCCAGCAGACACCAGACTAGCCGCGGCGAGCAGTACTTC
>TRBV2|.|TRBJ2-7|once
CASRSSLVTYEQYF
TGTGCCAGCAGAAGTTCACTAGTTACCTACGAGCAGTACTTC
>TRBV6-4|TRBD2|TRBJ2-3|.
CASSQKAGGGGDTQYF
TGTGCCAGCAGTCAAAAAGCGGGAGGAGGGGGAGATACGCAGTATTTT
>TRBV28|TRBD2|TRBJ2-1|.
CASSSPGLAGAHEQFF
TGTGCCAGCAGTTCCCCGGGACTAGCGGGTGCCCATGAGCAGTTCTTC
>TRBV3-1/TRBV3-2|.|TRBJ2-3|.
CASSQALDTQYF
TGTGCCAGCAGCCAAGCACTAGATACGCAGTATTTT
>TRBV25-1|.|TRBJ2-2|.
CASSPPGVRGSTGELFF
TGTGCCAGCAGCCCACCTGGGGTGAGGGGGAGCACCGGGGAGCTGTTTTTT
>TRBV5-1|.|TRBJ2-7|.
CASSLVTGTEQYF
TGCGCCAGCAGCTTGGTCACAGGAACCGAGCAGTACTTC
>TRBV18|TRBD2|TRBJ2-1|.
CASSLGTSGTGEQFF
TGTGCCAGCTCACTGGGGACTAGCGGGACGGGTGAGCAGTTCTTC
>TRBV5-6|TRBD2|TRBJ2-5|.
CASSLEAGVAETQYF
TGTGCCAGCAGCTTAGAAGCGGGAGTGGCGGAGACCCAGTACTTC
>TRBV24-1|.|TRBJ2-5|.
CATSDSEETQYF
TGTGCCACCAGTGATTCAGAAGAGACCCAGTACTTC
>TRBV12-3/TRBV12-4|.|TRBJ1-2|.
CASSLKGLGGYTF
TGTGCCAGCAGTTTAAAGGGACTAGGAGGCTACACCTTC
>TRBV19|.|TRBJ2-2|.
CASKSRGHVATGELFF
TGTGCCAGTAAATCCCGGGGACACGTTGCCACCGGGGAGCTGTTTTTT
>TRBV7-2|.|TRBJ2-7|.
CASSLDISYEQYF
TGTGCCAGCAGCTTGGACATTTCCTACGAGCAGTACTTC
>TRBV5-1|.|TRBJ2-6|.
CASSLSGNGANVLTF
TGCGCCAGCAGCTTGTCGGGTAATGGGGCCAACGTCCTGACTTTC
>TRBV27|.|TRBJ1-4|.
CASSLSRGGANEKLFF
TGTGCCAGCAGTTTATCGAGGGGGGGGGCTAATGAAAAACTGTTTTTT
>TRBV30|.|TRBJ2-3|.
CAWSVRGLADTQYF
TGTGCCTGGAGTGTACGAGGATTGGCAGATACGCAGTATTTT
>TRBV7-2|TRBD2|TRBJ2-3|.
CASSLTPSGRDTQYF
TGTGCCAGCAGCTTAACCCCTAGCGGGAGAGATACGCAGTATTTT
>TRBV4-2|.|TRBJ1-5|.
CASSQGFRGGTQPQHF
TGTGCCAGCAGCCAAGGTTTTAGGGGGGGGACCCAGCCCCAGCATTTT
>TRBV5-1|.|TRBJ1-6|.
CASSLDRDRYNSPLHF
TGCGCCAGCAGCTTGGACAGGGATCGCTATAATTCACCCCTCCACTTT
>TRBV7-2|TRBD2|TRBJ2-3|.
CASSNKGLAGTDTQYF
TGTGCCAGCAGCAATAAAGGACTAGCGGGAACAGATACGCAGTATTTT